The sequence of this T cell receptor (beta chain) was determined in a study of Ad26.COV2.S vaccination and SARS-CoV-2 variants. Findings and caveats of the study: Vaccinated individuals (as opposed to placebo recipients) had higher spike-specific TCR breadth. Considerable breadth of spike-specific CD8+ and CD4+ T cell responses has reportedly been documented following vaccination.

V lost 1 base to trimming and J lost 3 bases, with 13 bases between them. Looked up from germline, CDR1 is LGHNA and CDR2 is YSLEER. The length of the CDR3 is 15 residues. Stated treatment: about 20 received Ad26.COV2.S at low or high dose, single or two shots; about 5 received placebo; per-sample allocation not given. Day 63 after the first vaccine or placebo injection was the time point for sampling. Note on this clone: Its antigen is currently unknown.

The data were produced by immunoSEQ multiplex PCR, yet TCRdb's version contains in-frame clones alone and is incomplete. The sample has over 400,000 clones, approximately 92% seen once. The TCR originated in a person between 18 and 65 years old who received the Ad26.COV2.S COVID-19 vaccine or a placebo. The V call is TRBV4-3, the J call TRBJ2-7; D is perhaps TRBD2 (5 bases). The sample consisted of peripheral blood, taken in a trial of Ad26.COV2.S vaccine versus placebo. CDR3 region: CASSQAPEADYEQYF. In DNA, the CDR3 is TGCGCCAGCAGCCAAGCCCCGGAGGCCGACTACGAGCAGTACTTC.